This TCR beta chain came from a study of shared clonotypes between healthy human individuals (dated by TCRdb to about 2020). About the study as a whole: The cohort comprised two women and a few men aged 18 to 49 years. For each donor, three plates each were used for CD4 naive and CD4 memory, two plates were used for CD8 naive, and one plate was used for CD8 memory. Blood TCR repertoires of 5 or 6 healthy adults were deeply sequenced to estimate repertoire size and the extent of clonotype sharing between individuals. To increase sequencing depth and limit assay-specific biases, different laboratories used diverse techniques to prepare libraries and sequence TCR repertoires. Each donor's leukapheresis produced roughly between roughly 0.85 and 9.5 billion PBMCs. Results and caveats for the whole study, not just this receptor: Compared with non-shared clonotypes, the clonotypes found in all four sorted-subset donors had higher generation probabilities. Incomplete sequencing was indicated by rarefaction of sorted-subset datasets, despite the large sequencing depth. Pairwise subsampling indicated that sequencing depth was expected to affect the degree of clonotype sharing among donors. Larger estimated clonotype richness was generally found for naive subsets than for memory subsets. Because the study included a small number of donors, the genetic and exposure-history diversity represented was limited. Sampling was limited to blood, and TCR repertoires in tissue likely differ from TCR repertoires in blood. About 4.5% of naive CD4, 3.5% of naive CD8, about 2.1% of memory CD4, and approximately 0.39% of memory CD8 clonotypes were shared across several donors.

As for this clone: The specificity of this receptor is unknown. No much larger clone is present one base from it, and per-base qualities are unavailable.

Sequences GTSNPN (CDR1) and SVGIG (CDR2) are obtained from the germline V gene (reference sequence). Trimming leaves V shorter by 1 base and J shorter by 3 bases, with the junction holding 1 base beyond the gene matches. The cysteine opens and the phenylalanine closes a CDR3 of 13 amino acids. Only the CDR3 part of the read is kept: 39 bases, read in frame from the first base. Using the deep immunoSEQ assay, multiplex PCR amplified TCR CDR3 regions from genomic DNA. Extracted genomic DNA from each cell subset was spread evenly across all wells of several immunoSEQ 96-well plates, with each plate serving as a replicate. For sorted subsets, approximately 210 ng of genomic DNA, equivalent to some 30,000 T cell genomes, went into each replicate PCR. Purified libraries were quantified with a Qubit 3.0 fluorometer, sized on a Bioanalyzer 2100, and re-quantified with the KAPA Library Quantification kit. Each immunoSEQ 96-well plate was sequenced on its own single-read 150-cycle Illumina NextSeq 550 flow cell. The authors processed their data as follows. Because the immunoSEQ output held only junctional sequences and lacked quality scores, the filtering could not match the filtering applied to full-length reads. Sequences were annotated with PyIR, a Python wrapper for IgBLAST v1.9, and V/J genes and CDR3 were assigned using IMGT germline references. Reads with weak V/J assignments (E-value above 1e-6), missing CDR3, stop codons, out-of-frame junctions, or ambiguous translated residues were removed. A V3J clonotype was defined by an identical inferred V gene, J gene, and CDR3 amino acid sequence. To compute the percentage overlap between repertoires, the number of shared unique clonotypes was divided by the size of the smaller repertoire. Three approaches were used to assess repertoire richness: RTK rarefaction, the Chao1 estimator, and Recon v2.1 estimates of unobserved clonotypes. For all TCRbeta clonotypes obtained by the gDNA method from several donors, generation probabilities were computed with OLGA. TCRdb limited this immuneACCESS table to in-frame rearrangements with V and J called. A share of clones is missing; checked studies link under half to unresolved V genes, and the rest is unexplained. The DNA gave D and trimming, while V, J and clone size come from that table. The sample data list a few million clones, and about 92% of these were observed just once. The ten largest clones add up to roughly 0.15% of the sample.

The donors were healthy, HIV-negative adults with no recently reported acute infections or vaccinations. Every donor was a Caucasian adult residing in Nashville, Tennessee, USA. CD4+ T cells were enriched by magnetic negative selection; naive cells were then positively selected on CD45RA, and the negative fraction formed the memory subset. Blood was obtained by leukapheresis, after which PBMCs were separated by Ficoll-Histopaque density gradient centrifugation and cryopreserved in liquid nitrogen vapor phase. Analytical flow cytometry was used to check the purity and quantity of every magnetically sorted T cell population. From each sorted fraction, genomic DNA was isolated and quantified by UV absorbance on a Nanodrop 2000c.

The sequence is built from TRBV30 and TRBJ1-1; the junction holds 8 bases that match TRBD1. This clonotype was obtained from a man between 18 and 29 years old in good health. The sample consisted of naive CD4+ T cells sorted from blood. Per the publication, the cell subset or site label means: CD45RA+ positively selected. The DNA reads TGTGCCTGGAGTGAGGACAGGGACACTGAAGCTTTCTTT. The translation is CAWSEDRDTEAFF.